These 13 T cell receptor beta chains were sequenced from one sample in a study of blood T cell repertoires in COVID-19. The protocol was immunoSEQ multiplex PCR, while the TCRdb copy is restricted to in-frame clones and leaves out a portion. The table shows 130,000 to 150,000 clones, with 87% occurring only once. Sequenced material: peripheral blood. The receptors here all came from a man aged 50-59 years who had recovered from COVID-19.

The J gene is TRBJ2-3, the V gene TRBV7-2; TRBD2 matches 9 bases. Germline V gene sequence: CDR1 SGHTA, CDR2 FQGNSA. The CDR3 consists of 15 residues. V shed 4 bases, J shed 3 bases, and the junction held 5 bases outside the gene matches. CDR3 in amino acids: CASSSSSGVTDTQYF. As DNA, the CDR3 is TGTGCCAGCAGCTCCTCTAGCGGGGTGACAGATACGCAGTATTTT.

The chain couples TRBV7-9 to TRBJ1-6; TRBD1 matches 7 bases. With 6 bases clipped from V and 8 bases from J, the junction kept 10 bases outside the gene matches. The CDR3 loop spans 15 amino acids. Germline V CDR1 and CDR2: SEHNR, FQNEAQ (reference sequence). DNA for the CDR3: TGTGCCAGCAGTCCACCCGACAGGGTGGATTCACCCCTCCACTTT. It is translated as CASSPPDRVDSPLHF.

The CDR3 DNA is TGTGCCAGCAGACCCTCGAGCGGGGCTATTGGCGAGCAGTACTTC. It specifies CASRPSSGAIGEQYF. V and J are TRBV7-8 and TRBJ2-7; 7 bases fit TRBD2. Unmatched junction bases numbered 14, after V lost 6 bases and J lost 6 bases. From germline, CDR1 is SGHVS and CDR2 FQNEAQ. This CDR3 is built from 15 residues. The complete variable domain, with remaining parts taken from reference TRBV7-8 and TRBJ2-7, reads GAGVSQSPRYKVAKRGQDVALRCDPISGHVSLFWYQQALGQGPEFLTYFQNEAQLDKSGLPSDRFFAERPEGSVSTLKIQRTQQEDSAVYLCASRPSSGAIGEQYFGPGTRLTVT.

The CDR3 here is CASSLAGVMNTEAFF. The CDR3 region has the DNA TGCGCCAGCAGCTTGGCCGGAGTCATGAACACTGAAGCTTTCTTT. The chain has TRBV5-1 and TRBJ1-1; the D is unclear. Between the trimmed V and J ends, which lost 0 bases and 0 bases, there was a span of 9 bases. From germline, CDR1 is SGHRS and CDR2 YFSETQ. The CDR3 sequence is 15 residues long.

The chain combines TRBV10-2 with TRBJ2-3; the D gene is possibly TRBD1 (5 bases). CDR1 and CDR2 from the germline V gene are WSHSY and SAAADI. V shed 8 bases and J shed 5 bases, with 11 bases lying between them. The CDR3 contains 12 residues. The CDR3 region has the DNA TGCGCCAGCGCAGGGTTGGGAGATACGCAGTATTTT. Its translation: CASAGLGDTQYF.

The chain couples TRBV19 to TRBJ1-5; D perhaps matches TRBD1 (5 bases). V lost 0 bases to trimming and J lost 5 bases, with 11 bases between them. Germline loops: CDR1 LNHDA, CDR2 SQIVND (reference sequence). This CDR3 is 15 amino acids long. CDR3 amino acids: CASSIDGASHQPQHF. In nucleotides, the CDR3 is TGTGCCAGTAGTATAGATGGGGCAAGCCATCAGCCCCAGCATTTT.

V is TRBV5-1 and J is TRBJ2-3; the match to TRBD2 covers 13 bases. This CDR3 contains 20 residues. Per the germline V gene, CDR1 is SGHRS and CDR2 is YFSETQ. Trimming took 2 bases from V and 7 from J; bases not matched to a gene: 19. The CDR3 is CASSFNPSWTSGGPTNTQYF. The CDR3 DNA sequence: TGCGCCAGCAGCTTCAACCCCTCCTGGACTAGCGGGGGACCCACGAATACGCAGTATTTT.

This clone was counted a few times. This chain uses TRBV7-2 with TRBJ1-5; D is possibly TRBD1 (6 bases). Trimming cost V 2 bases and J 4 bases, with 12 bases left between them. This CDR3 contains 15 residues. Germline CDR1 reads SGHTA; CDR2 reads FQGNSA. The CDR3 DNA follows: TGTGCCAGCAGCTTATTTCCAGGGGAGAATCAGCCCCAGCATTTT. It is translated as CASSLFPGENQPQHF.

V usage is TRBV5-8 and J usage is TRBJ2-2, with 10 bases identical to TRBD2. CDR1 is SGHTS and CDR2 is YDEGEE in the germline V gene. The V segment lost 3 bases and the J segment 0 bases; nucleotides outside the gene matches: 2. The CDR3 sequence is 16 residues long. The CDR3 bases are TGTGCCAGCAGCTCCGGACTAGCGGCGAACACCGGGGAGCTGTTTTTT. It specifies CASSSGLAANTGELFF.

The rearrangement links TRBV9 to TRBJ2-7; D gene unclear. The germline CDR1 and CDR2 sequences are SGDLS and YYNGEE. Trimming pared 0 bases from V and 2 bases from J, leaving 9 bases between. This CDR3 is 14 amino acids long. The CDR3 DNA sequence: TGTGCCAGCAGCGTAGGTCCGGAGACCTACGAGCAGTACTTC. Its translation is CASSVGPETYEQYF.

The sample holds one count of this clone. The chain has TRBV30 and TRBJ1-1; D not certain. Germline values: CDR1 GTSNPN, CDR2 SVGIG (reference sequence). This CDR3 spans 16 amino acids. Trimming took off 2 bases at V and 0 bases at J, with 16 bases between the two ends. The CDR3 is CAWSPRGFTMNTEAFF. CDR3 nucleotide sequence: TGTGCCTGGAGTCCGCGGGGATTTACCATGAACACTGAAGCTTTCTTT.

The rearrangement uses TRBV7-2 and TRBJ1-5, with TRBD1 matching over 9 bases. V lost 5 bases to trimming and J lost 3 bases; unmatched junction nucleotides: 5. The CDR3 has 15 residues. Germline lookup yields CDR1 SGHTA and CDR2 FQGNSA. CDR3 nucleotides: TGTGCCAGCAGCCCCCGGACAGGGGACAATCAGCCCCAGCATTTT. Translating it yields CASSPRTGDNQPQHF. The whole variable domain, filled in from reference TRBV7-2 and TRBJ1-5, reads GAGVSQSPSNKVTEKGKDVELRCDPISGHTALYWYRQSLGQGLEFLIYFQGNSAPDKSGLPSDRFSAERTGGSVSTLTIQRTQQEDSAVYLCASSPRTGDNQPQHFGDGTRLSIL.

The J gene is TRBJ2-5, the V gene TRBV2; the D gene is possibly TRBD1 (6 bases). CDR3 length equals 13 residues. V lost 3 bases, J lost 2 bases, and 7 bases lay in between. In germline, CDR1 is SNHLY, CDR2 FYNNEI. Here the CDR3 reads CASSDTGQETQYF. The CDR3 nucleotides are TGTGCCAGCAGTGACACAGGGCAAGAGACCCAGTACTTC.